This T cell receptor (beta chain) came from a study of shared clonotypes between healthy human individuals. In the study overall: Researchers drew samples from two women and a few men aged 18 to 49. Researchers assigned three CD4 naive, three CD4 memory, two CD8 naive and one CD8 memory plate to each donor. Study-wide points: Among non-shared clonotypes, generation probabilities were lower than among those shared by all four donors. Few donors restricted represented genetic and exposure-history diversity.

Turning to this clone: The antigen remains unidentified.

Germline CDR1 and CDR2: MNHEY and SVGAGI. V dropped 5 bases and J dropped 7 bases, with 11 bases sitting between them. The CDR3 totals 12 residues. Using immunoSEQ multiplex PCR, the repertoire was profiled, and TCRdb retains in-frame clones only, with some absent. The sample includes around 1.6 million clones, roughly 98% seen only once; the top ten take approximately 0.45%. What was sequenced was naive CD4+ T cells sorted from blood. As for subset: CD45RA+ positively selected. This TCR was sampled from a man in his thirties or forties in good health. The chain has TRBV6-5 and TRBJ1-1; the D gene is possibly TRBD1 (6 bases). The CDR3 sequence is CASSPGQREAFF. CDR3 coding DNA: TGTGCCAGCAGTCCTGGACAGCGTGAAGCTTTCTTT.